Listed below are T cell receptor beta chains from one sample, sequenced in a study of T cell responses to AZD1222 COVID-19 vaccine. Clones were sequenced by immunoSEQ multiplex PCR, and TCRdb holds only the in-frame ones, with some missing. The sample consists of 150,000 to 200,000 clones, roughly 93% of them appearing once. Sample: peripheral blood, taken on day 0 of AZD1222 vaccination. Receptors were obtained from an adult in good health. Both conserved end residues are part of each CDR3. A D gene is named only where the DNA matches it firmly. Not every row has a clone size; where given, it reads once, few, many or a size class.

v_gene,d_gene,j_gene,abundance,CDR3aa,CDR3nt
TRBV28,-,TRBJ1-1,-,CATIGDTRITEAFF,TGTGCCACCATAGGGGACACTAGGATTACTGAAGCTTTCTTT
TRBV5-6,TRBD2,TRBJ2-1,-,CASTVTGTSGSYEQFF,TGTGCCAGCACCGTGACCGGGACTAGCGGGAGCTATGAGCAGTTCTTC
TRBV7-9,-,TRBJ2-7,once,CASSSSGVSSYEQYF,TGTGCCAGCAGCTCCTCGGGAGTGAGCTCCTACGAGCAGTACTTC
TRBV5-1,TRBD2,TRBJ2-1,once,CASRTSGGGNEQFF,TGCGCCAGTCGGACTAGCGGAGGCGGGAATGAGCAGTTCTTC
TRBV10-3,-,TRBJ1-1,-,CAISETQGIFAEAFF,TGTGCCATCAGTGAGACACAGGGAATTTTTGCTGAAGCTTTCTTT
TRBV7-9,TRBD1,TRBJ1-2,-,CASSLVGTGVGYTF,TGTGCCAGCAGCTTAGTGGGGACAGGGGTCGGCTACACCTTC
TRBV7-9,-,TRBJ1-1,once,CASSLEGGFSDLNTEAFF,TGTGCCAGCAGCTTAGAGGGGGGATTTTCTGATTTGAACACTGAAGCTTTCTTT
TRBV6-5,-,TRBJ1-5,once,CASSITGFNQPQHF,TGTGCCAGCAGTATAACAGGGTTCAATCAGCCCCAGCATTTT
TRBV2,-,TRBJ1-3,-,CASQPTGNTIYF,TGTGCCTCCCAGCCTACTGGAAACACCATATATTTT
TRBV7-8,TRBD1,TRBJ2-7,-,CASSPSTGSYEQYF,TGTGCCAGCAGCCCCTCGACAGGGAGCTACGAGCAGTACTTC
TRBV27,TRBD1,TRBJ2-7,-,CASSLTGQGADEQYF,TGTGCCAGCAGTTTAACGGGACAGGGGGCGGACGAGCAGTACTTC
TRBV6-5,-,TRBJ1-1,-,CASSVDGPNTEAFF,TGTGCCAGCAGCGTAGACGGACCGAACACTGAAGCTTTCTTT
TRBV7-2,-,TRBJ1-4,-,CASSSSGRSNEKLFF,TGTGCCAGCAGCTCCTCGGGCAGGTCTAATGAAAAACTGTTTTTT
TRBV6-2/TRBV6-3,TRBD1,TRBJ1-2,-,CASSYSRQGGYGYTF,TGTGCCAGCAGTTACTCCCGACAGGGAGGCTATGGCTACACCTTC
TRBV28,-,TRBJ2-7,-,CAARSSEITYEQYF,TGTGCCGCTAGATCCAGCGAGATAACCTACGAGCAGTACTTC
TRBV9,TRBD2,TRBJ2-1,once,CASSRGGVHNEQFF,TGTGCCAGCAGCAGGGGAGGGGTCCACAATGAGCAGTTCTTC
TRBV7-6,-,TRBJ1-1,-,CASSLARNTPTEAFF,TGTGCCAGCAGCTTAGCAAGAAACACCCCCACTGAAGCTTTCTTT
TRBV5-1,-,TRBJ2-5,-,CASSRGSQETQYF,TGCGCCAGCTCGAGAGGCAGTCAAGAGACCCAGTACTTC
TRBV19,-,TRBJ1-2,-,CALWTANYGYTF,TGTGCCTTGTGGACAGCTAACTATGGCTACACCTTC
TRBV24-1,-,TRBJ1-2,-,CATSDGGSYGYTF,TGTGCCACCAGTGATGGGGGGTCCTATGGCTACACCTTC
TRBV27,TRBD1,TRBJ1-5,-,CASSTGQGIVVPQHF,TGTGCCAGCAGTACCGGACAGGGGATCGTTGTACCCCAGCATTTT
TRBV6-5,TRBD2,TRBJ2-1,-,CASSYSGLVGNEQFF,TGTGCCAGCAGTTACTCGGGACTAGTTGGGAATGAGCAGTTCTTC
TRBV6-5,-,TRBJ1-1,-,CASSYSTQGRNTEAFF,TGTGCCAGCAGTTACTCGACTCAGGGTAGGAACACTGAAGCTTTCTTT
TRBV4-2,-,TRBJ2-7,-,CASSPSQGNEQYF,TGTGCCAGCAGCCCTTCTCAAGGGAACGAGCAGTACTTC
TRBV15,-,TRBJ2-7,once,CATSRGLSYEQYF,TGTGCCACCAGCAGGGGACTTTCTTACGAGCAGTACTTC
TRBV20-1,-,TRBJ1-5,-,CSASRREGGNQPQHF,TGCAGTGCTAGTAGGCGTGAGGGGGGCAATCAGCCCCAGCATTTT
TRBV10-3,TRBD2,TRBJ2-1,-,CAIRTREVAYNEQFF,TGTGCCATTCGCACCCGGGAGGTGGCCTACAATGAGCAGTTCTTC
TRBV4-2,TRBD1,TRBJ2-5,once,CASSERVLGQQETQYF,TGTGCCAGCAGCGAGAGGGTATTGGGACAGCAAGAGACCCAGTACTTC
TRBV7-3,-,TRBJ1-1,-,CASSLTGQRLNTEAFF,TGTGCCAGCAGCTTAACCGGACAGAGACTGAACACTGAAGCTTTCTTT
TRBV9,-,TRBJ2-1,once,CASGGGLSYNEQFF,TGTGCCAGCGGGGGCGGGCTCTCCTACAATGAGCAGTTCTTC
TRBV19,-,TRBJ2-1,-,CASTSVAYEQFF,TGTGCCAGCACCTCAGTGGCGTATGAGCAGTTCTTC
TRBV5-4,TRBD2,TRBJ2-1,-,CASSLGSGRNNEQFF,TGTGCCAGCAGCTTGGGCAGCGGGAGGAACAATGAGCAGTTCTTC
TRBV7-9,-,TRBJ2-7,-,CASSLEFEQYF,TGTGCCAGCAGCTTAGAATTCGAGCAGTACTTC
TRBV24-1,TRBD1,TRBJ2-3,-,CATSDLRTGVADTQYF,TGTGCCACCAGTGATTTAAGGACAGGGGTTGCAGATACGCAGTATTTT
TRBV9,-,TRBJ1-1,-,CASSVGSMNTEAFF,TGTGCCAGCAGCGTAGGGAGCATGAACACTGAAGCTTTCTTT
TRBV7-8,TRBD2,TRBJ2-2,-,CASSSLAGGVAGELFF,TGTGCCAGCAGCTCACTAGCGGGAGGGGTCGCCGGGGAGCTGTTTTTT
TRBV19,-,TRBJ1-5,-,CASSIDPGSQPQHF,TGTGCCAGTAGTATAGATCCAGGGAGCCAGCCCCAGCATTTT
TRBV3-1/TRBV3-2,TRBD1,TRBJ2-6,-,CASSLQTGGVSGANVLTF,TGTGCCAGCAGCCTCCAGACAGGGGGCGTCTCTGGGGCCAACGTCCTGACTTTC
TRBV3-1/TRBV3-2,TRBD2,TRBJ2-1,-,CASSQSRQGLAGFNEQFF,TGTGCCAGCAGCCAATCTAGGCAGGGACTAGCGGGATTCAATGAGCAGTTCTTC
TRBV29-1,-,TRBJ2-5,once,CSINRKRPQETQYF,TGCAGCATCAACAGAAAGCGACCTCAAGAGACCCAGTACTTC
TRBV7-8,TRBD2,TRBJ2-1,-,CASSLRLAGGGRPFF,TGTGCCAGCAGCTTACGACTAGCGGGAGGAGGGCGGCCGTTCTTC
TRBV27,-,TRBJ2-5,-,CASSPGRGPLPQETQYF,TGTGCCAGCAGTCCCGGCCGTGGGCCCCTACCCCAAGAGACCCAGTACTTC
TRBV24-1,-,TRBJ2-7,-,CATSHRDFPYEQYF,TGTGCCACCAGTCACAGGGATTTCCCCTACGAGCAGTACTTC